The T cell receptor beta chain under discussion was sequenced for a study of T cell repertoires in cytomegalovirus infection. Study context: From public TCR beta signatures came an indication of both CMV infection and matching HLA type. Study-level points and caveats: Cumulative public TCR beta family frequency identified carriers of CMV plus the relevant HLA. Across the ex vivo response, the dominant clonotypes were HLA-C-restricted CMV-specific TCR beta clonotypes.

In TCRdb, the reads were re-called with MiXCR into one record per CDR3 protein. The repertoire holds approximately 500,000 distinct CDR3 sequences, with about 11% as singletons. This clonotype was seen repeatedly, ten times or more. The antigen is unknown. The CDR3 spans 15 residues. V dropped 5 bases and J dropped 4 bases, with 17 bases sitting between them. This receptor was taken from a human donor in good health (CMV status not recorded). Some clones in this sample may be carry-over from other donors' samples. Sequenced input: PBMCs. The V call is TRBV12-3 or TRBV12-4, the J call TRBJ1-2; TRBD1 is a possible D gene (5 bases). CDR3 bases: TGTGCCAGCAGTCTGGCCCGGGGACTTATCTATGGCTACACCTTC. Its translation: CASSLARGLIYGYTF.